A single sample gave rise to the 5 T cell receptor beta chains below, sequenced in a study of blood T cell repertoires in COVID-19. The protocol was immunoSEQ multiplex PCR, while the TCRdb copy is restricted to in-frame clones and leaves out a portion. The sample shows 200,000 to 300,000 clones, about 90% of them seen only once. Sequencing was performed on peripheral blood. All receptors derive from a woman aged 45-60 years with acute or convalescent COVID-19.

The rearrangement joins TRBV7-2 to TRBJ2-6; maybe TRBD2 (5 bases). CDR1 and CDR2 from the germline V gene are SGHTA and FQGNSA. V shed 2 bases and J shed 3 bases, with 14 bases lying between them. The CDR3 sequence is 17 residues long. CDR3 sequence (DNA): TGTGCCAGCAGCTTATCTTACGGCGGAGGTGGGGCCAACGTCCTGACTTTC. It yields the protein CASSLSYGGGGANVLTF.

This rearrangement joins TRBV6-5 to TRBJ2-3; TRBD2 matches at 8 bases. Germline loops: CDR1 MNHEY, CDR2 SVGAGI. The V segment lost 11 bases and the J segment 5 bases; nucleotides outside the gene matches: 12. The CDR3 has 14 residues. CDR3 residues: CASLRGLVIDTQYF. CDR3 DNA: TGTGCCTCACTCCGGGGACTAGTGATAGATACGCAGTATTTT.

This sequence joins TRBV3-1 (or the pseudogene TRBV3-2) and TRBJ2-5; D not certain. The V end lost 3 bases, the J end lost 2 bases, and 4 bases lay between the germline ends. The CDR3 covers 12 residues. Per the germline V gene, CDR1 is LGHDT and CDR2 is YNNKEL (reference sequence). The CDR3 reads CASSQAQETQYF. In nucleotides, the CDR3 is TGTGCCAGCAGCCAGGCTCAAGAGACCCAGTACTTC.

The chain couples TRBV6-2 or TRBV6-3 to TRBJ2-4; possible D gene TRBD2, 5 bases. Between the trimmed V and J ends, which lost 3 bases and 1 base, there was a span of 13 bases. The CDR3 runs 16 residues. Germline V lookup: CDR1 MNHEY, CDR2 SVGEGT. In DNA form, the CDR3 reads TGTGCCAGCAGTTATTCGAGGGCAGCGGCCAAAAACATTCAGTACTTC. It yields the protein CASSYSRAAAKNIQYF.

The V call is TRBV21-1, the J call TRBJ1-3; the table's D call, TRBD1, was not checked against the DNA. TRBV21-1 is reported as a pseudogene. CDR3 length: 17 residues. The CDR3 protein is CASSSPTGPSSGNTIYF. The CDR3 DNA sequence: TGTGCCAGCAGCTCTCCCACAGGTCCTTCCTCTGGAAACACCATATATTTT.